The present TCR beta chain was sequenced within a study of somatic mutations in cytotoxic T cells in rheumatoid arthritis. This CDR3 comprises 15 residues. Trimming removed 6 bases from V and 2 bases from J, with 17 bases in between. The germline V gene encodes CDR1 MDHEN and CDR2 SYDVKM. In regard to this clone: Antigen: not known.

General study findings and limits: More than 20% of CD8+ cells belonged to the largest clone in about an eighth of the roughly 60 patients.

Sequenced by immunoSEQ multiplex PCR; TCRdb stores in-frame clones only, minus some. The sample lists 6,000 to 8,500 clones; roughly 70% were seen once. J is TRBJ2-7 and V is TRBV28; tentatively, D is TRBD1 (6 bases). The TCR was taken from a middle-aged man in good health. Sequencing used CD8+ T cells sorted from blood. CDR3: CASRSAAGVAYEQYF. CDR3 coding DNA: TGTGCCAGCAGGTCCGCGGCAGGGGTGGCCTACGAGCAGTACTTC. Using reference TRBV28 and TRBJ2-7 for the parts outside the CDR3, the full variable domain is DVKVTQSSRYLVKRTGEKVFLECVQDMDHENMFWYRQDPGLGLRLIYFSYDVKMKEKGDIPEGYSVSREKKERFSLILESASTNQTSMYLCASRSAAGVAYEQYFGPGTRLTVT.